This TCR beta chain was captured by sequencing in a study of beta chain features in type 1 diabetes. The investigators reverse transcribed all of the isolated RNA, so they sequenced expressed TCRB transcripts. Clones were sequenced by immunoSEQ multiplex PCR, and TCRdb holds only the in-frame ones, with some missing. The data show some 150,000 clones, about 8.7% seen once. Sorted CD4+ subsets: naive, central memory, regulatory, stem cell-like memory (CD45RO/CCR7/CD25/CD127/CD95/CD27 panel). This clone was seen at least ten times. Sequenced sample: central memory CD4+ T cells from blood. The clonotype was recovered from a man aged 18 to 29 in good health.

The CDR3 protein is CASSLEGRHGYTF. The CDR3 bases are TGTGCCAGCAGCTTGGAGGGGCGGCATGGCTACACCTTC. V is TRBV5-6 and J is TRBJ1-2; D is possibly TRBD1 (5 bases). This CDR3 has 13 residues. The germline V gene has CDR1 SGHDT and CDR2 YYEEEE. Trimming pared 0 bases from V and 6 bases from J, leaving 9 bases between.